The 6 T cell receptor beta chains listed next were all sequenced from one sample in a study of monozygotic twins with inflammatory bowel disease. TCRdb re-called the 5' RACE reads; one entry per CDR3 protein, DNA not given. Its table lists around 450,000 distinct CDR3 sequences. What was sequenced was blood. All receptors derive from a human donor with ulcerative colitis or Crohn's disease, or a healthy co-twin of an affected twin (not recorded which).

The chain joins TRBV5-1 to TRBJ2-1. This CDR3 spans 12 amino acids. Germline CDR1 SGHRS, CDR2 YFSETQ. CDR3 sequence: CASSLAVHEQFF.

The rearrangement joins TRBV5-5 to TRBJ1-1; the TCRdb call, TRBD1, lacks DNA for checking. Germline V gene sequence: CDR1 SGHKS, CDR2 YYEKEE (reference sequence). This CDR3 has 16 amino acids. This CDR3 is CASSFLGQGAAWEAFF.

This rearrangement joins TRBV10-3 to TRBJ2-7; the D call from TCRdb, TRBD2, cannot be confirmed without DNA. The CDR3 is 14 residues long. Germline values: CDR1 ENHRY, CDR2 SYGVKD. Here the CDR3 reads CATRGQEGRYEQYF.

The chain links TRBV24-1 to TRBJ1-1. The CDR3 length is 13 residues. Germline CDR1 and CDR2: KGHDR and SFDVKD. The CDR3 protein is CATSDNMNTEAFF.

The CDR3 region is CASSPGQRAYEQYF. This chain uses TRBV12-3 or TRBV12-4 with TRBJ2-7; without DNA, the TCRdb call of TRBD2 cannot be checked. The CDR3 spans 14 residues.

This chain joins TRBV11-2 and TRBJ1-5. In germline, CDR1 is SGHAT, CDR2 FQNNGV. This CDR3 comprises 14 residues. This chain's CDR3 is CASSSRPDNQPQHF.